This TCR delta chain was observed in a study of gamma-delta T cells after stem cell transplantation. Trimming shortened V by 0 bases and J by 4 bases, and 18 bases separated the two germline ends. CDR1 is TVYSNPD and CDR2 is GDNSRS in the germline V gene (reference sequence). The CDR3 runs to 16 residues. Only a few counts were recorded for this clone. TCRdb re-processed the RT-PCR reads using CATT. The data contain about 13,000 delta-chain clones, around 33% of them singletons. The chain employs TRDV3 and TRDJ2; D is possibly TRDD3 (5 bases). This receptor was identified in a human donor. It is not recorded whose cells these are; they may come from a transplant donor. Sample: gamma-delta T cells. The CDR3 loop reads CAFSVLSPIRTAQLFF. The CDR3 DNA reads as TGTGCCTTTAGCGTCCTGTCCCCTATACGGACAGCACAACTCTTCTTT.